This record concerns one T cell receptor beta chain sequence. This entry comes from a study of blood T cell repertoires in COVID-19. In the study overall: Acute-phase and convalescent COVID-19 samples originated in the United States, Italy and Spain. Sources were T cells, B-cell-depleted T cells, or PBMCs; the material itself was cDNA or gDNA.

Original handling: Nucleated cell number was recorded as an estimate derived from reference gene primer amplification. Clones were sequenced by immunoSEQ multiplex PCR, and TCRdb holds only the in-frame ones, with some missing. The V and J calls and clone size come from that table; D and trimming were worked out from the DNA. The repertoire holds a few hundred thousand clones, with around 80% as singletons. Germline CDR1 KGHSY, CDR2 FQNENV. Deletions cut 0 bases from V and 6 bases from J, with 9 bases between. There are 13 residues in the CDR3. The V and J genes are TRBV16 and TRBJ2-7; D may be TRBD1 (6 bases). Specimen: peripheral blood. The clonotype originates from a woman in her seventies with acute or convalescent COVID-19. The DNA for the CDR3 is TGTGCCAGCAGCCAATCTGGGGGCGGCGAGCAGTACTTC. Translated: CASSQSGGGEQYF.